The rows below give T cell receptor beta chains drawn from one sample of a study of blood T cells in healthy people across ages. From the 5' RACE reads, TCRdb called clonotypes with MiXCR, one entry per CDR3 protein. The sample consists of 630,000 or so distinct CDR3 sequences, around 31% of them appearing once. Sequencing was performed on blood. The receptors here all came from an elderly woman in good health. The conserved cysteine and the conserved F or W are not part of the CDR3 here. The order of the fields is V gene, clone size, CDR3 protein. Size is omitted from some rows. Given values are once, few, many or a class for expanded clones.

>TRBV5-1|-
ASSWVGNQPQH
>TRBV30|many
AWSRGGTDTQY
>TRBV20-1|-
SAIKPGQGFGEQY
>TRBV7-9|many
ASSLVEGIYNEQF
>TRBV6-1|many
ASSESYEQY
>TRBV10-3|many
AISRDRGPYEQY
>TRBV7-2|many
ASSYGWGNYGYT
>TRBV20-1|few
SASRSVDEQY
>TRBV28|-
ASRSAVDGYT
>TRBV4-2|many
ASSQDPTARGRGWEKLF
>TRBV6-2/TRBV6-3|many
ASSPLRGETQY
>TRBV11-3|-
ASNFPMGGTGARNYGYT
>TRBV5-1|few
ASWGLAADTQY
>TRBV6-1|many
ASSRGDWEETQY
>TRBV6-2/TRBV6-3|few
ASSYSAVGTEAF
>TRBV20-1|many
SAQPLAGNPDTQY
>TRBV6-1|many
ASETGLETQY
>TRBV7-9|many
ASSLAGYT
>TRBV9|few
VSSVGWTHNYGYT
>TRBV6-1|-
ASSVVSGVGYT
>TRBV20-1|-
SAPDPLPDEQY
>TRBV7-3|once
ASSLRPVSSYNSPPH
>TRBV6-5|few
ASSYIGVAYNEQY
>TRBV18|many
ASSLRQKRRTDTQY
>TRBV12-3/TRBV12-4|-
ASSSRPISNQPQH
>TRBV20-1|-
SARDPVNYGYT
>TRBV20-1|many
SASGQKAKNIQY
>TRBV21-1|-
ASSSIGGLKAGGNTIY
>TRBV18|many
ASSSQGLGQEF
>TRBV7-2|few
ASSLQGLGEEKLF
>TRBV10-3|-
AITGDSLTHTQY
>TRBV12-3/TRBV12-4|-
ANSFGSADAQY
>TRBV28|few
ASSSSGQGAKETQY
>TRBV7-9|many
ASTSTGTTDTQY
>TRBV30|-
AWSVGSSGGDEQY
>TRBV20-1|-
SASPGQGYNEQF
>TRBV18|-
ASSPPVGSTEAF
>TRBV7-6|-
ASSYTTGNTIY
>TRBV11-2|many
ASRGFTGSSYEQY
>TRBV7-9|many
ASSSWADTDTQY
>TRBV11-1|few
ASSPWGGGAEAF
>TRBV7-2|-
AGEGDSGANVLT
>TRBV5-5|few
ASSLGPPRAGNYGYT
>TRBV11-1|-
ASSSSSGGSFNEQF
>TRBV7-9|many
ASSLVEQF
>TRBV2|-
ASSRDRKGQPQH
>TRBV2|many
AGRTPDPREQF
>TRBV13|-
ASSLRPSGSYNEQF